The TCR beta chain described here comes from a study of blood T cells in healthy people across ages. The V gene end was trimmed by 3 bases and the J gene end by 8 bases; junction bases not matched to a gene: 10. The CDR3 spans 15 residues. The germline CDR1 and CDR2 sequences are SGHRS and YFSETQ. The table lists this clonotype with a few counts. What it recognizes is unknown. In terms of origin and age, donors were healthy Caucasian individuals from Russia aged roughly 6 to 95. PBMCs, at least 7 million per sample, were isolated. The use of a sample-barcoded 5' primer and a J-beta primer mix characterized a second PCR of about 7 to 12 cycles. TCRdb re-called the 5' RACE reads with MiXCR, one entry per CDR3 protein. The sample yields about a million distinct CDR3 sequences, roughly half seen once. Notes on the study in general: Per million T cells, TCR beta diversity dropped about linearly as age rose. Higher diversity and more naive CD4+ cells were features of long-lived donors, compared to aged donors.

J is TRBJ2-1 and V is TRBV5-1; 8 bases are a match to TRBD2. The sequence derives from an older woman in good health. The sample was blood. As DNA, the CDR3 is TGCGCCAGCAGCTCTAACCCGGGACTAGACGATGAGCAGTTCTTC. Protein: CASSSNPGLDDEQFF.